This section outlines one T cell receptor beta chain sequence together with its context. Antigen: not known. The sample originates from a study of regulatory T cells in long-lasting Graves disease. Time point denoted: newly diagnosed GD, antithyroid drugs for less than 3 months. PBMC-derived RNA was used for the TCR library. Assembly of TCR beta libraries relied on iRepertoire HTBI primers together with Arm-PCR of CDR3 regions. TCRdb reanalysed the multiplex PCR reads using MiXCR and keeps one entry per CDR3 protein. Altogether some 370,000 distinct CDR3 sequences are present, over 9.5% being singletons, with the ten largest covering 18%. Study-wide results and limits: Owing to a sample size that was small, accuracy may have been reduced.

The same data also contributed to another study, on T cells in Graves' hyperthyroidism and ophthalmopathy. According to that study: Thyroid ultrasound, orbital computed tomography, clinical symptoms, and serum thyroxine and TRAb underpinned diagnoses.

The sequence was obtained from a woman younger than 30 with Graves disease. The sample was peripheral blood mononuclear cells (PBMCs), taken at new diagnosis, from a patient treated with antithyroid drugs.

The chain's CDR3 is CASSLLDGELFF. CDR3 DNA sequence: TGTGCCAGCAGTTTGTTAGACGGGGAGCTGTTTTTT. The V call is TRBV28, the J call TRBJ2-2, with D unclear. V was clipped by 3 bases and J by 7 bases, with 6 bases between them. Germline loops: CDR1 MDHEN, CDR2 SYDVKM. The length of the CDR3 is 12 residues.